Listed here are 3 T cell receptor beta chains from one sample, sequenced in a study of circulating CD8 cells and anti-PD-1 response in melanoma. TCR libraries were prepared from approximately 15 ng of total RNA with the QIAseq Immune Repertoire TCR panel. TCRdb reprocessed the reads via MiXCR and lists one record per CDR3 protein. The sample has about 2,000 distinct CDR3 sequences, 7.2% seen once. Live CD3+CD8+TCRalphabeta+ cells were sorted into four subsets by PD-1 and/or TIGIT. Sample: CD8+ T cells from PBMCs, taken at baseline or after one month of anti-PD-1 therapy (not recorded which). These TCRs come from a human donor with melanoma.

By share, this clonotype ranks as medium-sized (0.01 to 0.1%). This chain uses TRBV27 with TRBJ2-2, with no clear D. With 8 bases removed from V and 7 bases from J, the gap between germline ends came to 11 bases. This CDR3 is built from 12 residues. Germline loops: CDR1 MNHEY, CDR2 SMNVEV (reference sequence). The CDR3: CASLTGGGELFF. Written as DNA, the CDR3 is TGTGCCAGCCTTACGGGCGGCGGGGAGCTGTTTTTT.

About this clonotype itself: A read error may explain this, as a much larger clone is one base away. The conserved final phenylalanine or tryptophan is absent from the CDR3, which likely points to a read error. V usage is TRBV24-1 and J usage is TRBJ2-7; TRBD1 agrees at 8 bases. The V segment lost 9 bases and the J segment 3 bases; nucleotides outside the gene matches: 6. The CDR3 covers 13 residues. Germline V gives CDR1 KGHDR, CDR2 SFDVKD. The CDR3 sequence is CATGPGQVYEQYS. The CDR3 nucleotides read TGTGCCACCGGACCGGGACAGGTCTACGAGCAGTACTCC.

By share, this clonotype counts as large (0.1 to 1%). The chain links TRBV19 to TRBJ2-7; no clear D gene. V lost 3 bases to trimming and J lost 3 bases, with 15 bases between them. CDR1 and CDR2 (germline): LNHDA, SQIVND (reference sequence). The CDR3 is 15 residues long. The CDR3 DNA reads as TGTGCCAGTAGTATCAGCGACGGCAGCTACTACGAGCAGTACTTC. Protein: CASSISDGSYYEQYF.